This entry features one T cell receptor (beta chain) sequence. The sample belongs to a study of blood T cell repertoires in COVID-19. Germline V gives CDR1 LGHNA, CDR2 YNFKEQ. This CDR3 region has 17 residues. Trimming took 0 bases from V and 0 from J; bases not matched to a gene: 7. Sequenced by immunoSEQ multiplex PCR; TCRdb stores in-frame clones only, minus some. Here the sample spans under 300,000 clones, about 90% being singletons. Sequences were obtained from PBMCs or T cells enriched from blood (not recorded which). V is TRBV4-2 and J is TRBJ2-5, with TRBD2 matching 7 bases. The source is a woman aged 25 to 39 with acute COVID-19. CDR3 nucleotides: TGTGCCAGCAGCCAAGATCTGGCTAGCGGATACCAAGAGACCCAGTACTTC. Translation: CASSQDLASGYQETQYF.